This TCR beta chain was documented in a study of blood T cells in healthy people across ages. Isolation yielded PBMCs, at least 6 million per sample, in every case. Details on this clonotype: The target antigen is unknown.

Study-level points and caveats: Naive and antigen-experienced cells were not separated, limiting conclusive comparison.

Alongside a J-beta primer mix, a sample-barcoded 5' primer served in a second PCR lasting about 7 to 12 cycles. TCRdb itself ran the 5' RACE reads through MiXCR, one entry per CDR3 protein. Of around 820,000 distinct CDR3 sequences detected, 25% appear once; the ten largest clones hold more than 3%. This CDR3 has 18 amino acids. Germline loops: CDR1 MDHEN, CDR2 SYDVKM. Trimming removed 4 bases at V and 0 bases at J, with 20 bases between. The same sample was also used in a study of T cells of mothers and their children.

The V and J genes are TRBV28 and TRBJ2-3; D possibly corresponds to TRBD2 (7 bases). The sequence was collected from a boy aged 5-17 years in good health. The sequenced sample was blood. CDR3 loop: CASSSQGFSGLSTDTQYF. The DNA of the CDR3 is TGTGCCAGCAGTTCTCAGGGGTTTAGCGGGCTAAGCACAGATACGCAGTATTTT.